One sample yielded the 24 T cell receptor beta chains listed below, sequenced in a study of cytomegalovirus exposure and HLA in healthy donors. PCR amplification relied on 60 Vbeta primers (plus 13 Jbeta primers). Here immunoSEQ multiplex PCR was the method, and the copy in TCRdb shows in-frame clones only, minus some. This sample yields 140,000 to 150,000 clones, of which roughly three quarters are seen a single time; about 6.7% belongs to the top ten. The specimen sequenced was PBMCs. The receptor source for this set is a woman aged 40 to 50 in good health and CMV-seropositive.

The rearrangement joins TRBV29-1 to TRBJ2-7; TRBD1 agrees at 8 bases. Germline lookup yields CDR1 SQVTM and CDR2 ANQGSEA. Trimming took 4 bases from V and 3 from J; bases not matched to a gene: 20. The CDR3 length is 18 residues. Here the CDR3 reads CSVVGSGFGYRGFYEQYF. DNA for the CDR3: TGCAGCGTTGTAGGGAGTGGTTTCGGGTACAGGGGGTTCTACGAGCAGTACTTC.

The chain has TRBV4-1 and TRBJ1-2; no reliable D call. V was trimmed by 1 base and J by 7 bases, leaving 22 bases between them. Germline V CDR1 and CDR2: MGHRA, YSYEKL. CDR3 length equals 17 residues. The CDR3 here is CASSQGIQASGSSGYTF. CDR3 bases: TGCGCCAGCAGCCAAGGAATTCAAGCTTCCGGGTCTTCTGGCTACACCTTC.

The chain couples TRBV7-9 to TRBJ1-2; 7 bases match TRBD1. The CDR3 is 15 amino acids. Germline V gives CDR1 SEHNR, CDR2 FQNEAQ (reference sequence). V dropped 1 base and J dropped 4; count of bases not matched to a gene: 6. The CDR3 sequence: CASSLVQGTLYGYTF. The CDR3, as DNA: TGTGCCAGCAGCTTAGTACAGGGGACTCTCTATGGCTACACCTTC.

The V and J genes are TRBV12-5 and TRBJ2-2; 7 positions agree with TRBD2. There are 15 residues in the CDR3. Germline V lookup: CDR1 LGHNT, CDR2 FRNRAP. V lost 3 bases, J lost 5 bases, and 6 bases stayed unmatched. The CDR3 loop reads CASGFDVGGTGELFF. The CDR3, as DNA: TGTGCTAGTGGTTTTGACGTGGGGGGGACCGGGGAGCTGTTTTTT.

This clone was detected a few times. As DNA, the CDR3 is TGTGCCAGCAGTTACTCAAGTTCGGGTAATGAAAAACTGTTTTTT. It encodes CASSYSSSGNEKLFF. This sequence joins TRBV6-5 and TRBJ1-4; D call uncertain. CDR1 MNHEY and CDR2 SVGAGI come from the germline V gene. V was cut by 0 bases and J by 4 bases, with 9 bases left in between. The CDR3 extends over 15 amino acids.

The rearrangement uses TRBV5-1 and TRBJ2-1, with 10 bases that match TRBD2. This CDR3 has 17 residues. The junction had 14 bases not matched to a gene; V was cut back by 4 bases and J by 7 bases. CDR1 and CDR2 (germline): SGHRS, YFSETQ. CDR3: CASSVVTSGIGWNEQFF. For the CDR3, the DNA is TGCGCCAGCAGCGTAGTTACTAGCGGGATCGGTTGGAATGAGCAGTTCTTC.

J is TRBJ2-2 and V is TRBV19, with 13 positions matching TRBD2. The CDR3 has 16 amino acids. The V gene's germline CDR1 is LNHDA and CDR2 SQIVND (reference sequence). V shed 6 bases and J 7 bases; nucleotides not matched to a gene: 8. CDR3 loop: CASRQTSGGANGELFF. CDR3 in DNA: TGTGCCAGTAGGCAAACTAGCGGGGGGGCGAACGGGGAGCTGTTTTTT.

This chain connects TRBV15 to TRBJ1-6; possibly TRBD1 for D (5 bases). CDR1 and CDR2 (germline): LNHNV, YYDKDF (reference sequence). This CDR3 has 15 residues. V was clipped by 8 bases and J by 7 bases, with 18 bases between them. CDR3 region: CATRITDKQNSPLHF. The DNA for the CDR3 is TGTGCCACCCGAATAACGGACAAGCAAAATTCACCCCTCCACTTT.

This clone was observed a few times. The junction does not match germline at one end; this may be a read error. The chain has TRBV7-6 and TRBJ2-3; 8 bases agree with TRBD1. Germline V CDR1 and CDR2: SGHVS, FNYEAQ. The CDR3 covers 15 residues. CDR3 sequence reads: CVSSAGTGITDTQYF. The CDR3 DNA reads as TGTGTCAGCAGCGCCGGGACAGGAATCACAGATACGCAGTATTTT.

V and J are TRBV30 and TRBJ1-4, with TRBD1 as a possible D gene (5 bases). V was shortened by 2 bases and J by 7 bases, with 20 bases between the two germline ends. The CDR3 has 16 residues. The germline gives CDR1 GTSNPN, CDR2 SVGIG (reference sequence). The CDR3 sequence: CAWSPPWGEESEKLFF. For the CDR3, the DNA is TGTGCCTGGAGTCCCCCCTGGGGGGAGGAAAGTGAAAAACTGTTTTTT.

This rearrangement joins TRBV27 to TRBJ2-3; 15 positions match TRBD2. Losses at the gene ends were 6 bases for V and 3 bases for J; bases not matched to a gene: 7. This CDR3 is built from 17 residues. The germline V gene has CDR1 MNHEY and CDR2 SMNVEV (reference sequence). CDR3 sequence reads: CASRSPGLAGGTDTQYF. The CDR3 DNA sequence: TGTGCCAGCAGAAGCCCGGGACTAGCGGGGGGAACAGATACGCAGTATTTT.

V and J are TRBV19 and TRBJ1-2; D is uncertain. V lost 3 bases to trimming and J lost 5 bases, with 16 bases between them. There are 15 residues in the CDR3. Germline V CDR1 and CDR2: LNHDA, SQIVND (reference sequence). CDR3 sequence (DNA): TGTGCCAGTAGTATCCGGGGAGGAACGGCTTATGGCTACACCTTC. As protein: CASSIRGGTAYGYTF.

CDR3 DNA: TGTGCCAGCAGCTCGGACAGAGGGGGTGGATTGGGCAATCAGCCCCAGCATTTT. This translates into CASSSDRGGGLGNQPQHF. The chain couples TRBV7-9 to TRBJ1-5; D is possibly TRBD1 (6 bases). Trimming took off 4 bases at V and 2 bases at J, with 21 bases between the two ends. Germline V lookup: CDR1 SEHNR, CDR2 FQNEAQ (reference sequence). CDR3 length equals 18 residues.

The chain has TRBV2 and TRBJ2-4; a possible D gene is TRBD2 (5 bases). The CDR3 is made up of 13 amino acids. V was trimmed by 5 bases and J by 9 bases, leaving 14 bases between them. Germline V CDR1 and CDR2: SNHLY, FYNNEI. The CDR3 DNA follows: TGTGCCAGCAGTCTCGAGGGTTTAGCCATTCAGTACTTC. This translates into CASSLEGLAIQYF.

This clone was found once. This chain joins TRBV19 and TRBJ2-7; D call uncertain. Between the trimmed V and J ends, which lost 7 bases and 7 bases, there was a span of 17 bases. The germline gives CDR1 LNHDA, CDR2 SQIVND (reference sequence). CDR3 length: 13 residues. The CDR3 sequence is CASTPDSAEEQYF. CDR3 nucleotide sequence: TGTGCCAGTACCCCGGATAGTGCGGAGGAGCAGTACTTC.

The CDR3 nucleotides read TGTGCCAGCAGAGGACTAGCGGGGTACACAGATACGCAGTATTTT. Encoded protein: CASRGLAGYTDTQYF. This chain joins TRBV2 and TRBJ2-3, with 12 bases fitting TRBD2. This CDR3 is built from 15 residues. Germline V gives CDR1 SNHLY, CDR2 FYNNEI. The junction had 3 bases not matched to a gene; V was cut back by 6 bases and J by 2 bases.

This clone was recorded only once. The V gene is TRBV19, the J gene TRBJ2-1; 9 nucleotides align to TRBD2. The CDR3 consists of 12 residues. The V segment lost 6 bases and the J segment 11 bases; nucleotides outside the gene matches: 5. Germline CDR1 LNHDA, CDR2 SQIVND (reference sequence). Written as DNA, the CDR3 is TGTGCCAGTAGCTTTAGCGGGGGCCAGCAGTTCTTC. It yields the protein CASSFSGGQQFF. The entire variable domain, with the rest obtained from reference TRBV19 and TRBJ2-1, is as follows: DGGITQSPKYLFRKEGQNVTLSCEQNLNHDAMYWYRQDPGQGLRLIYYSQIVNDFQKGDIAEGYSVSREKKESFPLTVTSAQKNPTAFYLCASSFSGGQQFFGPGTRLTVL.

CDR3 coding DNA: TGCGCCAGCAGCCCGGGGGACAGGGCTAATGGTGAAGCTTTCTTT. Its protein is CASSPGDRANGEAFF. The rearrangement joins TRBV5-1 to TRBJ1-1; the match to TRBD1 covers 9 bases. Trimming took 4 bases from V and 7 from J; bases not matched to a gene: 11. Germline assignment: CDR1 SGHRS and CDR2 YFSETQ. This CDR3 contains 15 residues.

The genes are TRBV27 and TRBJ1-2, with TRBD1 as a possible D gene (6 bases). CDR1 and CDR2 (germline): MNHEY, SMNVEV (reference sequence). The germline V and J ends were trimmed by 6 bases and 3 bases, with 17 bases remaining between them. The CDR3 sequence is 15 residues long. The CDR3 DNA sequence: TGTGCCAGCAGGCTCCAGCCTACAGGGTACTATGGCTACACCTTC. It is translated as CASRLQPTGYYGYTF.

This clone was found a few times. The rearrangement links TRBV6-5 to TRBJ2-3; a weak D match, TRBD1 (5 bases). This CDR3 is built from 15 residues. Trimming cost V 0 bases and J 5 bases, with 12 bases left between them. CDR1 and CDR2 from the germline V gene are MNHEY and SVGAGI. The DNA of the CDR3 is TGTGCCAGCAGTTACTCTGGGGCGCAAGGAGATACGCAGTATTTT. The encoded protein is CASSYSGAQGDTQYF.

A note on this clone: At one end the junction does not follow the germline gene, possibly because of a read error. The chain carries TRBV10-3 and TRBJ1-1; D unresolved. This CDR3 contains 13 residues. Germline values: CDR1 ENHRY, CDR2 SYGVKD. This chain's CDR3 is CATSGGFNTEAFF. The CDR3 coding sequence is TGTGCCACCAGTGGAGGGTTCAACACTGAAGCTTTCTTT.

V gene TRBV6-1 combines with J gene TRBJ1-2; 9 nucleotides line up with TRBD1. Germline V gene data show CDR1 as MNHNS and CDR2 as SASEGT. V was pared by 5 bases and J by 5 bases, with 3 bases of the junction left unmatched. The CDR3 consists of 13 residues. The CDR3 DNA follows: TGTGCCAGCAGTTCGGACAGGGGATATGGCTACACCTTC. Translation gives CASSSDRGYGYTF.

CDR3: CASSVSGLLDGYTF. For the CDR3, the DNA is TGTGCCAGCAGCGTATCGGGACTGCTTGATGGCTACACCTTC. This chain joins TRBV9 and TRBJ1-2; a possible D gene is TRBD1 (5 bases). This CDR3 comprises 14 residues. V lost 1 base, J lost 6 bases, and 13 bases lay in between. In germline, CDR1 is SGDLS, CDR2 YYNGEE. The entire variable domain, with the rest obtained from reference TRBV9 and TRBJ1-2, is as follows: DSGVTQTPKHLITATGQRVTLRCSPRSGDLSVYWYQQSLDQGLQFLIQYYNGEERAKGNILERFSAQQFPDLHSELNLSSLELGDSALYFCASSVSGLLDGYTFGSGTRLTVV.

V is TRBV4-1 and J is TRBJ1-1; 8 bases align to TRBD1. J gave up 1 base and V 8 bases, and 3 bases lay outside the gene matches. Germline CDR1 and CDR2: MGHRA and YSYEKL. The CDR3 is 13 residues long. CDR3 region: CASRQGKNTEAFF. The CDR3 DNA follows: TGCGCCAGCCGACAGGGGAAGAACACTGAAGCTTTCTTT.